Presented here are 23 T cell receptor beta chains from one specimen sequenced in a study of blood T cell repertoires in COVID-19. TCRdb keeps only in-frame clones here, not all; method: immunoSEQ multiplex PCR. In the table there are tens of thousands of clones, approximately 84% of which are singletons. Sequences were obtained from peripheral blood. The receptors stem from a man between 70 and 80 years old with active or convalescent COVID-19.

This chain links TRBV19 with TRBJ1-1, with TRBD1 identical over 9 bases. Germline assignment: CDR1 LNHDA and CDR2 SQIVND (reference sequence). CDR3 size: 14 residues. The J segment lost 6 bases and the V segment lost 7 bases, leaving 9 bases of the junction unmatched. CDR3 bases: TGTGCCAGTACAGTCTCGGGACAGGGCTCTGAAGCTTTCTTT. Its translation is CASTVSGQGSEAFF. The variable domain in full, completed from reference TRBV19 and TRBJ1-1, reads DGGITQSPKYLFRKEGQNVTLSCEQNLNHDAMYWYRQDPGQGLRLIYYSQIVNDFQKGDIAEGYSVSREKKESFPLTVTSAQKNPTAFYLCASTVSGQGSEAFFGQGTRLTVV.

The chain uses TRBV6-1 and TRBJ2-7, with 10 bases matching TRBD2. The CDR3 sequence is 16 residues long. The ends lost 1 base at V and 4 bases at J; junction bases unmatched: 7. Per the germline V gene, CDR1 is MNHNS and CDR2 is SASEGT. The CDR3 nucleotides read TGTGCCAGCAGTGAAGATGGAACTAGCGGGACGTACGAGCAGTACTTC. Translated: CASSEDGTSGTYEQYF.

The CDR3 sequence is CSASPVDTQYF. As DNA, the CDR3 is TGCAGTGCTAGTCCAGTGGATACGCAGTATTTT. The rearrangement links TRBV20-1 to TRBJ2-3; D unresolved. Trimming cost V 3 bases and J 6 bases, with 7 bases left between them. The CDR3 spans 11 residues. Germline V CDR1 and CDR2: DFQATT, SNEGSKA (reference sequence).

The gene calls are TRBV5-1 and TRBJ1-3; 7 nucleotides align to TRBD1. Trimming at V came to 0 bases and at J to 2 bases, leaving 2 bases not matched to a gene. There are 15 residues in the CDR3. The germline V gene has CDR1 SGHRS and CDR2 YFSETQ. CDR3 amino acids: CASSLAGTAGNTIYF. The CDR3 coding sequence is TGCGCCAGCAGCTTGGCTGGGACAGCTGGAAACACCATATATTTT.

This chain connects TRBV13 to TRBJ1-1; D is perhaps TRBD1 (6 bases). V shed 8 bases and J shed 4 bases, with 17 bases lying between them. This CDR3 has 14 amino acids. Per germline, CDR1 PRHDT and CDR2 FYEKMQ (reference sequence). CDR3 amino acids: CASWREGETTEAFF. The CDR3 nucleotides are TGTGCCAGCTGGCGGGAGGGGGAGACCACTGAAGCTTTCTTT.

The rearrangement joins TRBV2 to TRBJ2-2; 10 bases line up with TRBD2. With 5 bases clipped from V and 1 base from J, the junction kept 7 bases outside the gene matches. The V gene's germline CDR1 is SNHLY and CDR2 FYNNEI. The CDR3 is 17 residues long. The CDR3 region is CASSPRTSGGNTGELFF. In nucleotides, the CDR3 is TGTGCCAGCAGTCCGAGGACTAGCGGTGGGAACACCGGGGAGCTGTTTTTT.

This chain connects TRBV29-1 to TRBJ1-1, with D unresolved. CDR1 and CDR2 from the germline V gene are SQVTM and ANQGSEA. The CDR3 spans 13 residues. Trimming shortened V by 8 bases and J by 3 bases, and 16 bases separated the two germline ends. The CDR3, as DNA: TGCAGCTATAAAGCGTTTATGGACACTGAAGCTTTCTTT. Residues: CSYKAFMDTEAFF.

The chain combines TRBV5-6 with TRBJ1-1, with D unresolved. The V gene lost 2 bases and the J gene lost 3 bases, with 14 bases spanning the gap. Germline assignment: CDR1 SGHDT and CDR2 YYEEEE. The CDR3 runs 15 residues. Written as DNA, the CDR3 is TGTGCCAGCAGCTTTCTCCCGGGTGAGGACACTGAAGCTTTCTTT. Translated, it gives CASSFLPGEDTEAFF.

This chain uses TRBV5-5 with TRBJ1-2, with 8 bases fitting TRBD1. This CDR3 contains 19 residues. Germline assignment: CDR1 SGHKS and CDR2 YYEKEE (reference sequence). V dropped 0 bases and J dropped 4; count of bases not matched to a gene: 17. The CDR3 DNA reads TGTGCCAGCAGCTTGGCCCTTTATTCCTTGGGGGACAGGACCTATGGCTACACCTTC. Residues: CASSLALYSLGDRTYGYTF.

The V gene is TRBV11-2, the J gene TRBJ1-1, with 9 bases aligning to TRBD1. Germline CDR1 reads SGHAT; CDR2 reads FQNNGV. V lost 5 bases, J lost 4 bases, and 5 bases stayed unmatched. This CDR3 region has 14 residues. CDR3 sequence reads: CASSPQGAGTEAFF. DNA of the CDR3: TGTGCCAGCAGCCCACAGGGGGCCGGCACTGAAGCTTTCTTT. The entire variable domain, with the rest obtained from reference TRBV11-2 and TRBJ1-1, is as follows: EAGVAQSPRYKIIEKRQSVAFWCNPISGHATLYWYQQILGQGPKLLIQFQNNGVVDDSQLPKDRFSAERLKGVDSTLKIQPAKLEDSAVYLCASSPQGAGTEAFFGQGTRLTVV.

V usage is TRBV5-1 and J usage is TRBJ2-5; 7 bases fit TRBD1. Germline V CDR1 and CDR2: SGHRS, YFSETQ. CDR3 size: 15 residues. The J segment lost 5 bases and the V segment lost 4 bases, leaving 11 bases of the junction unmatched. The CDR3 loop is CASSAGTVETETQYF. CDR3 sequence (DNA): TGCGCCAGCAGCGCCGGGACAGTGGAGACGGAGACCCAGTACTTC.

The rearrangement uses TRBV6-5 and TRBJ2-7, with TRBD2 matching 9 bases. Germline-derived CDR1 and CDR2 are MNHEY and SVGAGI. The CDR3 consists of 13 residues. The CDR3 bases are TGTGGTACGGAAGCGGGAGGTTCCTACGAGCAGTACTTC. It is translated as CGTEAGGSYEQYF.

The chain is built from TRBV23-1 and TRBJ1-2, with 8 bases matching TRBD1. TRBV23-1 is known as an ORF, though its function is uncertain. There are 16 residues in the CDR3. The J segment lost 2 bases and the V segment lost 3 bases, leaving 8 bases of the junction unmatched. The CDR3 sequence: CASSQVSGTGNYGYTF. For the CDR3, the DNA is TGCGCCAGCAGTCAGGTGTCCGGGACAGGCAACTATGGCTACACCTTC.

The chain uses TRBV6-5 and TRBJ1-5; 9 nucleotides line up with TRBD1. This CDR3 is built from 15 residues. With 6 bases clipped from V and 7 bases from J, the junction kept 10 bases outside the gene matches. Germline V CDR1 and CDR2: MNHEY, SVGAGI. CDR3 amino acids: CASSRDRDLRQPQHF. The CDR3 nucleotides are TGTGCCAGCAGCCGGGACAGGGACCTCAGGCAGCCCCAGCATTTT.

The chain uses TRBV7-2 and TRBJ1-2; D gene unclear. The V gene lost 1 base and the J gene lost 8 bases, with 8 bases spanning the gap. The CDR3 length is 12 residues. The germline gives CDR1 SGHTA, CDR2 FQGNSA. DNA of the CDR3: TGTGCCAGCAGCTTAGAGCGGAGAGGCTACACCTTC. Its protein is CASSLERRGYTF.

The rearrangement links TRBV30 to TRBJ2-6; D not certain. The CDR3 extends over 13 amino acids. Germline CDR1 GTSNPN, CDR2 SVGIG (reference sequence). Trimming removed 5 bases from V and 3 bases from J, with 8 bases in between. The CDR3 sequence is CAWGPVGANVLTF. The CDR3 coding sequence is TGTGCCTGGGGTCCGGTTGGGGCCAACGTCCTGACTTTC.

The V gene is TRBV7-3, the J gene TRBJ1-1, with unresolved D. Trimming pared 1 base from V and 2 bases from J, leaving 5 bases between. Looked up from germline, CDR1 is SGHTA and CDR2 is FQGTGA. The CDR3 is 13 residues long. The CDR3 nucleotides are TGTGCCAGCAGCTTAAGTCTAAACACTGAAGCTTTCTTT. Translation: CASSLSLNTEAFF.

This clone has just one count. The chain links TRBV24-1 to TRBJ2-3, with 7 bases matching TRBD1. This CDR3 contains 15 residues. Per germline, CDR1 KGHDR and CDR2 SFDVKD. Losses at the gene ends were 6 bases for V and 3 bases for J; bases not matched to a gene: 8. The CDR3: CATSRKGARTDTQYF. In DNA, the CDR3 is TGTGCCACCAGTAGAAAGGGGGCGAGGACAGATACGCAGTATTTT.

About this clone itself: The junction departs from germline at one end; a sequencing error may be responsible. The V call is TRBV28, the J call TRBJ2-7; TRBD1 is a possible D gene (6 bases). The germline CDR1 and CDR2 sequences are MDHEN and SYDVKM. The CDR3 runs to 14 residues. CDR3 sequence reads: CASSLFGGRAGVMF. As DNA, the CDR3 is TGTGCCAGCAGTTTGTTCGGCGGTCGGGCAGGGGTAATGTTC.

This clone has just a few counts. The genes are TRBV10-1 and TRBJ2-1, with 11 bases identical to TRBD1. This CDR3 is 18 amino acids long. CDR1 and CDR2 from the germline V gene are WNHNN and SYGVQD (reference sequence). V lost 7 bases, J lost 6 bases, and 17 bases stayed unmatched. The CDR3 DNA sequence: TGCGCCAGCAATACCGGGACAGGGGGAGATCTGTCGCTCAATGAGCAGTTCTTC. This translates into CASNTGTGGDLSLNEQFF.

V gene TRBV4-1 combines with J gene TRBJ2-1, with 12 bases fitting TRBD2. V lost 5 bases to trimming and J lost 4 bases; unmatched junction nucleotides: 6. CDR3 size: 16 residues. In germline, CDR1 is MGHRA, CDR2 YSYEKL. The DNA for the CDR3 is TGCGCCAGCAGCAAGTCCGGGACTAGCGGGTACAATGAGCAGTTCTTC. This codes for CASSKSGTSGYNEQFF.

V is TRBV7-9 and J is TRBJ2-7; 7 bases agree with TRBD2. CDR3 length: 17 residues. Per germline, CDR1 SEHNR and CDR2 FQNEAQ (reference sequence). J was trimmed by 10 bases and V by 2 bases; bases with no gene match: 20. CDR3 nucleotide sequence: TGTGCCAGCAGCTTACCAAACTGGCGCGGGGTAGCGGGTCTCCAGTACTTC. Its translation is CASSLPNWRGVAGLQYF.

In nucleotides, the CDR3 is TGTGCCAGTAGGGAGACAGGGCGGAACACTGAAGCTTTCTTT. It codes for CASRETGRNTEAFF. The V gene is TRBV19, the J gene TRBJ1-1, with 7 bases lining up with TRBD1. Germline V gives CDR1 LNHDA, CDR2 SQIVND (reference sequence). V was clipped by 6 bases and J by 1 base; unmatched bases: 5. This CDR3 is built from 14 residues.